Each of the 27 T cell receptor beta chains below was sequenced from the same sample in a study of blood T cell repertoires in COVID-19. The data were produced by immunoSEQ multiplex PCR, yet TCRdb's version contains in-frame clones alone and is incomplete. The sample yields fewer than 200,000 clones, roughly 84% seen once. The sequenced sample consisted of PBMCs or T cells enriched from blood (not recorded which). Receptors were obtained from a woman in her thirties who had been exposed to COVID-19.

The V and J genes are TRBV4-2 and TRBJ2-1; unclear D gene. This CDR3 is 15 amino acids long. The germline V gene encodes CDR1 LGHNA and CDR2 YNFKEQ. Deletions cut 0 bases from V and 2 bases from J, with 8 bases between. The DNA for the CDR3 is TGTGCCAGCAGCCAAGACAGCGAGGCCTACAATGAGCAGTTCTTC. Translation: CASSQDSEAYNEQFF.

This chain connects TRBV9 to TRBJ1-4, with D possibly being TRBD1 (5 bases). Trimming pared 0 bases from V and 8 bases from J, leaving 11 bases between. This CDR3 has 14 residues. CDR1 and CDR2 from the germline V gene are SGDLS and YYNGEE. The CDR3 nucleotides read TGTGCCAGCAGCGTAGCGGGGGGTTGGGAAAAACTGTTTTTT. This sequence encodes CASSVAGGWEKLFF.

The chain has TRBV2 and TRBJ1-2; TRBD1 matches 8 bases. CDR3 size: 15 residues. Per the germline V gene, CDR1 is SNHLY and CDR2 is FYNNEI. J was trimmed by 6 bases and V by 5 bases; bases with no gene match: 11. In nucleotides, the CDR3 is TGTGCCAGCAGTTACATTGGACAGGGAGCGGATGGCTACACCTTC. Protein product: CASSYIGQGADGYTF.

The CDR3 DNA reads TGTGCCAGTAAAGACTCGGAGACCCAGTACTTC. It yields the protein CASKDSETQYF. The chain carries TRBV19 and TRBJ2-5; D ambiguous. The CDR3 has 11 amino acids. V was cut by 7 bases and J by 5 bases, with 8 bases left in between. Looked up from germline, CDR1 is LNHDA and CDR2 is SQIVND (reference sequence).

Comment on this clone: Other DNA sequences in this sample translate to the same CDR3. The gene calls are TRBV12-3 or TRBV12-4 and TRBJ2-5; D gene ambiguous. The CDR3 contains 12 residues. The V end lost 3 bases, the J end lost 4 bases, and 6 bases lay between the germline ends. The CDR3 DNA is TGTGCCAGCAGTTTTCGAGGAGAGACCCAGTACTTC. Encoded protein: CASSFRGETQYF.

The chain combines TRBV2 with TRBJ2-5; a possible D gene is TRBD2 (5 bases). The CDR3 has 15 residues. Germline values: CDR1 SNHLY, CDR2 FYNNEI. V lost 8 bases and J 2 bases, leaving 18 bases between the germline ends. The chain's CDR3 is CASQGQPSGQETQYF. The CDR3 DNA is TGTGCCAGCCAAGGGCAGCCCTCGGGGCAAGAGACCCAGTACTTC.

The chain recombines TRBV6-5 with TRBJ1-2; tentatively, D is TRBD1 (6 bases). Germline CDR1 and CDR2: MNHEY and SVGAGI. There are 14 residues in the CDR3. V lost 8 bases, J lost 2 bases, and 15 bases lay in between. The CDR3 region has the DNA TGTGCCAGCTCCGAGAACAGGGACAACTATGGCTACACCTTC. Its translation: CASSENRDNYGYTF.

This chain uses TRBV3-1 (or the pseudogene TRBV3-2) with TRBJ2-1; maybe TRBD2 (6 bases). Germline lookup yields CDR1 LGHDT and CDR2 YNNKEL (reference sequence). V lost 3 bases, J lost 1 base, and 16 bases lay in between. CDR3 length: 17 residues. The CDR3 coding sequence is TGTGCCAGCAGCCATCAACAGGCGGGGAGTTCCTACAATGAGCAGTTCTTC. It specifies CASSHQQAGSSYNEQFF.

In this sample, this clone turned up a few times. The gene calls are TRBV4-1 and TRBJ2-7; D possibly corresponds to TRBD2 (6 bases). The CDR3 length is 15 residues. Trimming cost V 3 bases and J 1 base, with 13 bases left between them. CDR1 MGHRA and CDR2 YSYEKL come from the germline V gene. This CDR3 reads CASSHPGERSYEQYF. The CDR3 nucleotides are TGCGCCAGCAGCCACCCGGGAGAGCGATCCTACGAGCAGTACTTC.

There are a few counts of this clone. The V and J genes are TRBV7-2 and TRBJ2-6, with 7 bases identical to TRBD1. V lost 1 base to trimming and J lost 0 bases; unmatched junction nucleotides: 6. The CDR3 totals 18 residues. Germline loops: CDR1 SGHTA, CDR2 FQGNSA. As DNA, the CDR3 is TGTGCCAGCAGCTTAGAGGGACAGCGATTCTCTGGGGCCAACGTCCTGACTTTC. It codes for CASSLEGQRFSGANVLTF.

This clone showed up just a few times. The chain carries TRBV6-5 and TRBJ1-1; D call uncertain. Trimming cost V 7 bases and J 1 base, with 10 bases left between them. The germline CDR1 and CDR2 sequences are MNHEY and SVGAGI. The CDR3 has 13 residues. For the CDR3, the DNA is TGTGCCAGCATCGGGGAAGCGAACACTGAAGCTTTCTTT. Protein sequence: CASIGEANTEAFF.

This chain connects TRBV4-2 to TRBJ2-7; D unresolved. This CDR3 has 11 amino acids. Per the germline V gene, CDR1 is LGHNA and CDR2 is YNFKEQ. V gave up 4 bases and J gave up 3 bases, with 4 bases separating them. CDR3 residues: CASSPGYEQYF. In nucleotides, the CDR3 is TGTGCCAGCAGCCCCGGCTACGAGCAGTACTTC.

The chain joins TRBV9 to TRBJ2-2; a possible D gene is TRBD1 (6 bases). Trimming stripped 4 bases from V and 10 bases from J, with 14 bases between. This CDR3 is built from 13 residues. Germline V gives CDR1 SGDLS, CDR2 YYNGEE. In DNA form, the CDR3 reads TGTGCCAGCAGCACAGGGCCGTTTCAGGAGCTGTTTTTT. Residues: CASSTGPFQELFF.

The CDR3 is CASSVADRSNSPLHF. The CDR3 DNA sequence: TGTGCCAGCAGCGTGGCCGACAGGTCAAATTCACCCCTCCACTTT. This chain uses TRBV9 with TRBJ1-6; possible D gene TRBD1, 6 bases. V shed 2 bases and J shed 7 bases, with 13 bases lying between them. CDR1 SGDLS and CDR2 YYNGEE come from the germline V gene. The length of the CDR3 is 15 residues.

This clone appeared a few times. The chain combines TRBV9 with TRBJ1-1, with a tentative D call TRBD1 (5 bases). Trimming took off 4 bases at V and 1 base at J, with 14 bases between the two ends. This CDR3 has 15 residues. Looked up from germline, CDR1 is SGDLS and CDR2 is YYNGEE. The CDR3 spells CASSHSTTANTEAFF. The CDR3 DNA reads as TGTGCCAGCAGCCACTCAACGACAGCGAACACTGAAGCTTTCTTT.

The V call is TRBV19, the J call TRBJ1-6, with D unclear. The CDR3 runs to 15 residues. In germline, CDR1 is LNHDA, CDR2 SQIVND (reference sequence). V was shortened by 3 bases and J by 8 bases, with 14 bases between the two germline ends. DNA for the CDR3: TGTGCCAGTAGTATTTCGCGGGAAACAGATTCACCCCTCCACTTT. Translating it yields CASSISRETDSPLHF.

This clone was seen only a few times. The chain is built from TRBV29-1 and TRBJ1-1; a weak D match, TRBD1 (6 bases). Trimming took 7 bases from V and 2 from J, leaving 20 bases between them. This CDR3 has 15 residues. CDR1 and CDR2 (germline): SQVTM, ANQGSEA. The CDR3 nucleotides read TGCAGCGCTGCAAAATGGGCAGGGGCAAACACTGAAGCTTTCTTT. The encoded protein is CSAAKWAGANTEAFF.

The V and J genes are TRBV2 and TRBJ2-3; a possible D gene is TRBD1 (6 bases). Germline CDR1 reads SNHLY; CDR2 reads FYNNEI. The CDR3 runs 15 residues. V was shortened by 3 bases and J by 0 bases, with 10 bases between the two germline ends. CDR3 DNA: TGTGCCAGCAGTGAGGACAGAGATAGCACAGATACGCAGTATTTT. It codes for CASSEDRDSTDTQYF.

This rearrangement joins TRBV19 to TRBJ1-5, with a weak D call TRBD1 (5 bases). The V gene lost 5 bases and the J gene lost 0 bases, with 8 bases spanning the gap. The CDR3 sequence is 14 residues long. Looked up from germline, CDR1 is LNHDA and CDR2 is SQIVND (reference sequence). The CDR3 region is CASSQGNSNQPQHF. The CDR3 bases are TGTGCCAGTAGTCAGGGAAATAGCAATCAGCCCCAGCATTTT.

The chain carries TRBV6-4 and TRBJ1-2; D call uncertain. V lost 3 bases, J lost 6 bases, and 14 bases lay in between. CDR3 length: 14 amino acids. Germline values: CDR1 MRHNA, CDR2 SNTAGT. The CDR3 is CASSEGLSGNGYTF. The CDR3 coding sequence is TGTGCCAGCAGTGAAGGACTCTCGGGGAATGGCTACACCTTC.

The rearrangement joins TRBV2 to TRBJ1-6, with TRBD1 matching over 8 bases. The germline V gene has CDR1 SNHLY and CDR2 FYNNEI. The CDR3 runs 17 residues. Losses at the gene ends were 6 bases for V and 0 bases for J; bases not matched to a gene: 7. In nucleotides, the CDR3 is TGTGCCAGCAGGCAGGGACAGGTCCACTCCTATAATTCACCCCTCCACTTT. It codes for CASRQGQVHSYNSPLHF.

The chain uses TRBV5-5 and TRBJ1-4, with D perhaps matching TRBD1 (6 bases). CDR1 and CDR2 (germline): SGHKS, YYEKEE (reference sequence). Trimming removed 3 bases from V and 2 bases from J, with 11 bases in between. The CDR3 totals 15 residues. As DNA, the CDR3 is TGTGCCAGCAGCTACACAGGGATTACTAATGAAAAACTGTTTTTT. Protein: CASSYTGITNEKLFF.

This clone has just one count. The V call is TRBV2, the J call TRBJ1-3, with D possibly TRBD1 on 5 matching bases. The germline CDR1 and CDR2 sequences are SNHLY and FYNNEI. The V and J ends lost 4 bases and 0 bases respectively, with 13 bases between them. CDR3 length: 16 residues. CDR3 nucleotides: TGTGCCAGCAGTGGCTCACAGGCTTTCTCTGGAAACACCATATATTTT. Protein sequence: CASSGSQAFSGNTIYF.

The chain couples TRBV3-1 (or the pseudogene TRBV3-2) to TRBJ2-5; D might be TRBD1 (6 bases). CDR1 LGHDT and CDR2 YNNKEL come from the germline V gene (reference sequence). The length of the CDR3 is 15 residues. V dropped 5 bases and J dropped 2 bases, with 15 bases sitting between them. CDR3 sequence (DNA): TGTGCCAGCAGCAGCAGGGGTCGAATACAAGAGACCCAGTACTTC. The encoded protein is CASSSRGRIQETQYF.

The chain is built from TRBV3-1 (or the pseudogene TRBV3-2) and TRBJ2-5; possible D gene TRBD1, 6 bases. Between the trimmed V and J ends, which lost 1 base and 5 bases, there was a span of 11 bases. The CDR3 loop spans 14 amino acids. The V gene's germline CDR1 is LGHDT and CDR2 YNNKEL (reference sequence). The DNA for the CDR3 is TGTGCCAGCAGCCAAGGATGGGGGCGGGAGACCCAGTACTTC. It yields the protein CASSQGWGRETQYF.

The rearrangement joins TRBV5-1 to TRBJ2-3; tentatively, D is TRBD2 (6 bases). Trimming took off 0 bases at V and 2 bases at J, with 13 bases between the two ends. Per germline, CDR1 SGHRS and CDR2 YFSETQ. CDR3 length: 16 residues. The CDR3 sequence is CASSLGAGRNTDTQYF. CDR3 sequence (DNA): TGCGCCAGCAGCTTGGGGGCGGGGAGAAACACAGATACGCAGTATTTT.

This clone occurred a few times. This sequence joins TRBV19 and TRBJ2-1; tentative D call: TRBD1 (5 bases). Germline V gene data show CDR1 as LNHDA and CDR2 as SQIVND (reference sequence). This CDR3 has 13 amino acids. V lost 6 bases and J lost 5, with 11 bases in between. The CDR3 protein is CASRTDMNNEQFF. The CDR3 bases are TGTGCCAGTAGGACAGATATGAACAATGAGCAGTTCTTC. Based on the CDR3 plus reference TRBV19 and TRBJ2-1, the full variable domain is DGGITQSPKYLFRKEGQNVTLSCEQNLNHDAMYWYRQDPGQGLRLIYYSQIVNDFQKGDIAEGYSVSREKKESFPLTVTSAQKNPTAFYLCASRTDMNNEQFFGPGTRLTVL.